The next 14 T cell receptor beta chains were all read from a single sample in a study of PD-1 blockade in classical Hodgkin lymphoma. Patients all relapsed after autologous stem cell transplantation, and there was variation in brentuximab vedotin exposure. Only in-frame clones appear in the TCRdb table, and some are missing; sequencing was by immunoSEQ multiplex PCR. The repertoire consists of about 60,000 clones, with roughly nine tenths occurring once and the leading ten covering about 9.6%. Specimen: peripheral blood mononuclear cells (PBMCs), collected at baseline. The receptors were sampled from a human donor with classical Hodgkin lymphoma.

This chain links TRBV5-4 with TRBJ1-2; D may be TRBD1 (6 bases). CDR1 and CDR2 (germline): SGHNT, YYREEE (reference sequence). The CDR3 extends over 13 amino acids. V lost 3 bases, J lost 4 bases, and 10 bases lay in between. The DNA for the CDR3 is TGTGCCAGCAGCTCGACAGGAGGCTATGGCTACACCTTC. Residues: CASSSTGGYGYTF.

This clone was found a few times. The rearrangement links TRBV28 to TRBJ2-7; D ambiguous. Germline V gives CDR1 MDHEN, CDR2 SYDVKM. Trimming pared 2 bases from V and 2 bases from J, leaving 13 bases between. There are 15 residues in the CDR3. Here the CDR3 reads CASSLRSETAYEQYF. As DNA, the CDR3 is TGTGCCAGCAGTTTACGGTCCGAGACGGCCTACGAGCAGTACTTC. Together with reference TRBV28 and TRBJ2-7, the CDR3 gives the full variable domain: DVKVTQSSRYLVKRTGEKVFLECVQDMDHENMFWYRQDPGLGLRLIYFSYDVKMKEKGDIPEGYSVSREKKERFSLILESASTNQTSMYLCASSLRSETAYEQYFGPGTRLTVT.

This clone was seen once. V gene TRBV10-2 combines with J gene TRBJ2-7; D ambiguous. V dropped 4 bases and J dropped 4 bases, with 8 bases sitting between them. Germline CDR1 reads WSHSY; CDR2 reads SAAADI. The CDR3 covers 12 residues. DNA for the CDR3: TGCGCCAGCAGTGTTGGCCGGTACGAGCAGTACTTC. As protein: CASSVGRYEQYF.

The genes are TRBV18 and TRBJ2-1, with 7 bases identical to TRBD2. The J segment lost 4 bases and the V segment lost 6 bases, leaving 12 bases of the junction unmatched. This CDR3 is built from 16 residues. Germline assignment: CDR1 KGHSH and CDR2 LQKENI. The DNA for the CDR3 is TGTGCCAGCTCCCTCCGCGGGGCTAGCGGTTACAATGAGCAGTTCTTC. Translating it yields CASSLRGASGYNEQFF.

This chain uses TRBV5-6 with TRBJ1-5; 8 bases are shared with TRBD1. Germline CDR1 is SGHDT and CDR2 is YYEEEE. The CDR3 consists of 16 residues. J lost 0 bases, V lost 0 bases, and 2 bases had no gene match. CDR3 nucleotide sequence: TGTGCCAGCAGCTTGGCGGGACAGGATAGCAATCAGCCCCAGCATTTT. This gives the protein CASSLAGQDSNQPQHF.

The chain links TRBV4-1 to TRBJ1-3; D is unresolved. Trimming took 1 base from V and 4 from J, leaving 5 bases between them. The CDR3 spans 13 residues. Germline CDR1 reads MGHRA; CDR2 reads YSYEKL. The CDR3 DNA is TGCGCCAGCAGCCAAGTTGCCGGAAACACCATATATTTT. Amino acid sequence: CASSQVAGNTIYF.

V usage is TRBV6-1 and J usage is TRBJ2-7; D is undetermined. The CDR3 is made up of 16 amino acids. V shed 0 bases and J shed 0 bases, with 12 bases lying between them. Germline V CDR1 and CDR2: MNHNS, SASEGT. The CDR3 DNA reads TGTGCCAGCAGTGAAGCAGGGCAGCCGTACTCCTACGAGCAGTACTTC. Translating it yields CASSEAGQPYSYEQYF.

The chain carries TRBV6-5 and TRBJ2-3; tentatively, D is TRBD2 (5 bases). V was cut by 2 bases and J by 0 bases, with 9 bases left in between. Germline V lookup: CDR1 MNHEY, CDR2 SVGAGI. The CDR3 sequence is 15 residues long. The CDR3 DNA sequence: TGTGCCAGCAGTTACATCGGGGATAGCACAGATACGCAGTATTTT. Amino acids: CASSYIGDSTDTQYF.

J is TRBJ2-3 and V is TRBV4-3, with D possibly being TRBD2 (6 bases). Trimming took 0 bases from V and 3 from J, leaving 10 bases between them. The CDR3 is 15 amino acids. Per germline, CDR1 LGHNA and CDR2 YSLEER. This CDR3 is CASSQDGGSTDTQYF. CDR3 bases: TGCGCCAGCAGCCAAGATGGAGGGAGTACAGATACGCAGTATTTT.

This clone is deemed medium-sized. The chain combines TRBV11-2 with TRBJ1-1; D possibly corresponds to TRBD1 (6 bases). V lost 2 bases and J 0 bases, leaving 10 bases between the germline ends. Germline V CDR1 and CDR2: SGHAT, FQNNGV. The CDR3 runs to 15 residues. CDR3 DNA: TGTGCCAGCAGCTTACAGGGGCCTTTGAACACTGAAGCTTTCTTT. Its translation is CASSLQGPLNTEAFF.

The rearrangement joins TRBV18 to TRBJ1-1; 9 bases agree with TRBD1. J was trimmed by 0 bases and V by 0 bases; bases with no gene match: 2. CDR1 and CDR2 (germline): KGHSH, LQKENI. The CDR3 has 16 residues. CDR3 amino acids: CASSPPGTGMNTEAFF. The DNA for the CDR3 is TGTGCCAGCTCACCACCAGGGACAGGGATGAACACTGAAGCTTTCTTT.

This clone was picked up one time. This sequence joins TRBV5-1 and TRBJ2-3; 11 bases line up with TRBD1. The trim removed 4 bases at V and 6 bases at J, leaving 4 bases unmatched. This CDR3 has 14 residues. Germline V gene sequence: CDR1 SGHRS, CDR2 YFSETQ. CDR3 region: CASSRGQGGDTQYF. DNA of the CDR3: TGCGCCAGCAGCCGGGGACAGGGGGGTGATACGCAGTATTTT.

The genes are TRBV12-1 and TRBJ2-5; TRBD2, the table's D call, was not compared with the DNA. TRBV12-1 represents a pseudogene. This CDR3 spans 15 amino acids. CDR3 in DNA: TGTGCCAGCAGCTCAACCGGGACTAGCGGCGAGACCCAGTACTTC. This codes for CASSSTGTSGETQYF.

The chain recombines TRBV19 with TRBJ2-3; 9 bases match TRBD1. This CDR3 has 15 residues. Germline V lookup: CDR1 LNHDA, CDR2 SQIVND (reference sequence). J gave up 5 bases and V 4 bases, and 7 bases lay outside the gene matches. CDR3 amino acids: CASSSRDRAQDTQYF. The CDR3 DNA is TGTGCCAGTAGTAGCCGGGACAGGGCGCAAGATACGCAGTATTTT.